A single sample gave rise to the 25 T cell receptor beta chains below, sequenced in a study of cytomegalovirus exposure and HLA in healthy donors. Generated by immunoSEQ multiplex PCR, the TCRdb table keeps only in-frame clones and is missing some. The data show 200,000 to 300,000 clones, with around 87% seen just once and around 1.3% held by the top ten. Material for sequencing was PBMCs. The receptors were sampled from a young woman in good health and CMV-seropositive.

This chain links TRBV18 with TRBJ1-4; 10 bases are shared with TRBD1. The CDR3 has 17 amino acids. The ends lost 6 bases at V and 7 bases at J; junction bases unmatched: 14. From germline, CDR1 is KGHSH and CDR2 LQKENI. The CDR3 loop is CASSPALMTGGGEKLFF. The CDR3 nucleotides read TGTGCCAGCTCGCCAGCCCTAATGACAGGGGGCGGTGAAAAACTGTTTTTT.

The rearrangement joins TRBV4-1 to TRBJ2-6; perhaps TRBD1 as D (5 bases). Trimming removed 4 bases from V and 0 bases from J, with 13 bases in between. CDR3 size: 17 residues. Germline V gene sequence: CDR1 MGHRA, CDR2 YSYEKL. The CDR3 sequence is CASSLGETYSGANVLTF. The CDR3 DNA follows: TGCGCCAGCAGCCTAGGGGAAACTTACTCTGGGGCCAACGTCCTGACTTTC.

The V call is TRBV15, the J call TRBJ1-1; 9 bases fit TRBD1. The CDR3 runs 15 residues. Trimming removed 7 bases from V and 0 bases from J; junction bases left unmatched: 6. Germline CDR1 reads LNHNV; CDR2 reads YYDKDF (reference sequence). The CDR3 is CATTATGGMNTEAFF. CDR3 DNA sequence: TGTGCCACCACCGCGACAGGGGGAATGAACACTGAAGCTTTCTTT.

The chain is built from TRBV10-2 and TRBJ1-2, with 10 bases identical to TRBD1. The CDR3 has 14 residues. V dropped 7 bases and J dropped 3; count of bases not matched to a gene: 5. Germline CDR1 is WSHSY and CDR2 is SAAADI. The CDR3 protein is CASIRTGGDYGYTF. The DNA for the CDR3 is TGCGCCAGCATTAGGACAGGGGGAGACTATGGCTACACCTTC.

Details on this clone: The sample holds other DNA sequences that translate to the same CDR3. The chain employs TRBV7-9 and TRBJ2-2; D uncertain. Germline assignment: CDR1 SEHNR and CDR2 FQNEAQ (reference sequence). V lost 4 bases, J lost 2 bases, and 8 bases lay in between. The CDR3 has 14 amino acids. CDR3 sequence: CASSSNPNTGELFF. The CDR3 nucleotides read TGTGCCAGCAGCTCTAACCCCAACACCGGGGAGCTGTTTTTT. The full variable domain, in which reference TRBV7-9 and TRBJ2-2 provide the parts outside the CDR3, is DTGVSQNPRHKITKRGQNVTFRCDPISEHNRLYWYRQTLGQGPEFLTYFQNEAQLEKSRLLSDRFSAERPKGSFSTLEIQRTEQGDSAMYLCASSSNPNTGELFFGEGSRLTVL.

The V call is TRBV5-1, the J call TRBJ1-1; TRBD1 might be the D (5 bases). The CDR3 is 14 residues long. The V gene lost 0 bases and the J gene lost 5 bases, with 11 bases spanning the gap. Germline V CDR1 and CDR2: SGHRS, YFSETQ. The CDR3 region has the DNA TGCGCCAGCAGCTTGGGCTATCAGGGAACTGAAGCTTTCTTT. Residues: CASSLGYQGTEAFF.

The rearrangement links TRBV7-7 to TRBJ2-1, with TRBD2 identical over 8 bases. Germline CDR1 is SSHAT and CDR2 is FNYEAQ (reference sequence). CDR3 length: 16 amino acids. Trimming took 5 bases from V and 1 from J; bases not matched to a gene: 7. This CDR3 is CASSPQLAESYNEQFF. The CDR3 DNA sequence: TGTGCCAGCAGCCCCCAACTAGCGGAATCCTACAATGAGCAGTTCTTC. Variable domain in full (rest from reference TRBV7-7 and TRBJ2-1): GAGVSQSPRYKVTKRGQDVTLRCDPISSHATLYWYQQALGQGPEFLTYFNYEAQPDKSGLPSDRFSAERPEGSISTLTIQRTEQRDSAMYRCASSPQLAESYNEQFFGPGTRLTVL.

The chain links TRBV7-2 to TRBJ2-1; 8 bases agree with TRBD2. Trimming cost V 6 bases and J 1 base; bases outside gene matches: 17. CDR3 length: 19 amino acids. The germline CDR1 and CDR2 sequences are SGHTA and FQGNSA. In nucleotides, the CDR3 is TGTGCCAGCAGTCGCCCGGCGGGAGGAGAGGGTGGATCCTACAATGAGCAGTTCTTC. This codes for CASSRPAGGEGGSYNEQFF.

The V call is TRBV6-5, the J call TRBJ1-5, with 7 positions matching TRBD1. Germline values: CDR1 MNHEY, CDR2 SVGAGI. CDR3 size: 15 residues. The V segment lost 4 bases and the J segment 4 bases; nucleotides outside the gene matches: 7. The CDR3 sequence is CASSSQGTRNQPQHF. The CDR3 region has the DNA TGTGCCAGCAGTTCACAGGGGACCAGGAATCAGCCCCAGCATTTT.

V is TRBV11-3 and J is TRBJ1-5; D not resolved. V was clipped by 2 bases and J by 4 bases, with 9 bases between them. The CDR3 is 14 residues long. Germline V gene lookup returns CDR1 SGHNT and CDR2 YENEEA. The CDR3 reads CASSLPGSNQPQHF. CDR3 DNA: TGTGCCAGCAGCTTACCGGGGTCGAATCAGCCCCAGCATTTT.

V gene TRBV15 combines with J gene TRBJ2-1, with D unresolved. Germline-derived CDR1 and CDR2 are LNHNV and YYDKDF (reference sequence). The ends were cut back, 8 bases at V and 4 bases at J, with 18 bases in the middle. The length of the CDR3 is 15 residues. The CDR3 spells CATSSLLPQYNEQFF. Written as DNA, the CDR3 is TGTGCCACCTCTTCTTTACTTCCCCAATACAATGAGCAGTTCTTC. Supplemented by reference TRBV15 and TRBJ2-1, the full variable domain reads DAMVIQNPRYQVTQFGKPVTLSCSQTLNHNVMYWYQQKSSQAPKLLFHYYDKDFNNEADTPDNFQSRRPNTSFCFLDIRSPGLGDTAMYLCATSSLLPQYNEQFFGPGTRLTVL.

The rearrangement links TRBV5-4 to TRBJ2-7; possibly TRBD2 for D (6 bases). The CDR3 extends over 15 amino acids. CDR1 and CDR2 from the germline V gene are SGHNT and YYREEE (reference sequence). V was pared by 1 base and J by 3 bases, with 14 bases between. The CDR3 loop reads CASSLHPSVNYEQYF. The CDR3 bases are TGTGCCAGCAGCTTGCATCCTAGCGTCAACTACGAGCAGTACTTC.

V and J are TRBV5-1 and TRBJ2-7; a weak D match, TRBD1 (5 bases). Per the germline V gene, CDR1 is SGHRS and CDR2 is YFSETQ. Trimming removed 0 bases from V and 2 bases from J, with 12 bases in between. The CDR3 is 15 amino acids. CDR3 DNA sequence: TGCGCCAGCAGCTTGGAAGACAGACGACCCTACGAGCAGTACTTC. Amino acid sequence: CASSLEDRRPYEQYF. Full variable domain (outside the CDR3, taken from reference TRBV5-1 and TRBJ2-7): KAGVTQTPRYLIKTRGQQVTLSCSPISGHRSVSWYQQTPGQGLQFLFEYFSETQRNKGNFPGRFSGRQFSNSRSEMNVSTLELGDSALYLCASSLEDRRPYEQYFGPGTRLTVT.

The J gene is TRBJ2-1, the V gene TRBV6-5; D not certain. Trimming took 2 bases from V and 5 from J, leaving 13 bases between them. Per germline, CDR1 MNHEY and CDR2 SVGAGI. The CDR3 totals 15 residues. The CDR3 loop is CASSYSRRQNNEQFF. CDR3 sequence (DNA): TGTGCCAGCAGTTACAGCCGGCGGCAGAACAATGAGCAGTTCTTC.

This clone occurred once. The chain recombines TRBV28 with TRBJ1-5, with TRBD1 identical over 9 bases. The CDR3 covers 15 residues. Germline V gene data show CDR1 as MDHEN and CDR2 as SYDVKM. V trimming: 5 bases; J trimming: 6 bases; junction bases outside the gene matches: 8. As DNA, the CDR3 is TGTGCCAGCAGTCGCCGGGACAGGGTGAGTCAGCCCCAGCATTTT. As protein: CASSRRDRVSQPQHF.

Here the CDR3 DNA reads TGTGCCAGCAGCGTAGAAGCGGGAGATGAGCAGTTCTTC. Translation gives CASSVEAGDEQFF. The chain is built from TRBV9 and TRBJ2-1, with 8 bases aligning to TRBD2. Trimming took 0 bases from V and 8 from J; bases not matched to a gene: 1. The CDR3 is 13 amino acids. From germline, CDR1 is SGDLS and CDR2 YYNGEE.

V usage is TRBV10-1 and J usage is TRBJ2-1, with D possibly being TRBD1 (6 bases). Trimming stripped 3 bases from V and 8 bases from J, with 11 bases between. The germline V gene has CDR1 WNHNN and CDR2 SYGVQD (reference sequence). The length of the CDR3 is 13 residues. The CDR3 reads CASSDTGWDEQFF. CDR3 DNA: TGCGCCAGCAGTGATACAGGGTGGGATGAGCAGTTCTTC.

V is TRBV6-5 and J is TRBJ2-7, with TRBD1 identical over 11 bases. Losses at the gene ends were 6 bases for V and 2 bases for J; bases not matched to a gene: 6. The CDR3 covers 15 residues. Germline CDR1 reads MNHEY; CDR2 reads SVGAGI. CDR3 sequence: CASSQDRGPTYEQYF. The CDR3 DNA reads TGTGCCAGCAGCCAGGACAGGGGGCCTACCTACGAGCAGTACTTC.

The chain combines TRBV18 with TRBJ2-7, with D perhaps matching TRBD2 (7 bases). This CDR3 has 14 residues. The germline V gene has CDR1 KGHSH and CDR2 LQKENI. V lost 4 bases to trimming and J lost 0 bases, with 10 bases between them. The CDR3 sequence: CASSQGGGSYEQYF. In nucleotides, the CDR3 is TGTGCCAGCTCACAGGGGGGGGGCTCCTACGAGCAGTACTTC. The whole variable domain, remainder taken from reference TRBV18 and TRBJ2-7, is NAGVMQNPRHLVRRRGQEARLRCSPMKGHSHVYWYRQLPEEGLKFMVYLQKENIIDESGMPKERFSAEFPKEGPSILRIQQVVRGDSAAYFCASSQGGGSYEQYFGPGTRLTVT.

Points on this clone: This CDR3 is also generated by other DNA sequences in the sample. The chain couples TRBV5-1 to TRBJ1-3, with D unclear. The CDR3 covers 14 residues. V lost 0 bases to trimming and J lost 1 base, with 5 bases between them. Germline CDR1 SGHRS, CDR2 YFSETQ. In DNA form, the CDR3 reads TGCGCCAGCAGCTTGGGTTCTTCTGGAAACACCATATATTTT. Protein sequence: CASSLGSSGNTIYF.

The table lists this clone with a count of one. The J gene is TRBJ1-1, the V gene TRBV30; D may be TRBD1 (6 bases). CDR3 size: 13 residues. Germline V gives CDR1 GTSNPN, CDR2 SVGIG (reference sequence). Trimming pared 4 bases from V and 4 bases from J, leaving 13 bases between. The CDR3 bases are TGTGCCTGGACCCTCGGACAGCTCACTGAAGCTTTCTTT. Amino acid sequence: CAWTLGQLTEAFF. Full variable domain (outside the CDR3, taken from reference TRBV30 and TRBJ1-1): SQTIHQWPATLVQPVGSPLSLECTVEGTSNPNLYWYRQAAGRGLQLLFYSVGIGQISSEVPQNLSASRPQDRQFILSSKKLLLSDSGFYLCAWTLGQLTEAFFGQGTRLTVV.

This chain links TRBV7-8 with TRBJ2-7; the match to TRBD2 covers 7 bases. The trim removed 3 bases at V and 0 bases at J, leaving 2 bases unmatched. This CDR3 contains 14 residues. CDR1 is SGHVS and CDR2 is FQNEAQ in the germline V gene. The CDR3 spells CASSFSGRSYEQYF. The CDR3, as DNA: TGTGCCAGCAGCTTTAGCGGGCGCTCCTACGAGCAGTACTTC.

CDR3: CASSKGPRASYGYTF. DNA of the CDR3: TGTGCCAGCAGCAAAGGGCCCAGGGCCAGCTATGGCTACACCTTC. The J gene is TRBJ1-2, the V gene TRBV21-1; the table's D gene call, TRBD1, was not cross checked with the DNA. TRBV21-1 has pseudogene status. The CDR3 is 15 residues long.

This clone has only one observation. The chain couples TRBV7-8 to TRBJ2-1; D is unresolved. Germline V lookup: CDR1 SGHVS, CDR2 FQNEAQ. The CDR3 has 12 residues. Trimming shortened V by 0 bases and J by 6 bases, and 3 bases separated the two germline ends. The CDR3 bases are TGTGCCAGCAGCTTAGCCTCCAATGAGCAGTTCTTC. Translation: CASSLASNEQFF.

Ten or more counts support this clone. The chain combines TRBV2 with TRBJ2-2; 10 bases match TRBD2. This CDR3 spans 15 amino acids. Per the germline V gene, CDR1 is SNHLY and CDR2 is FYNNEI. V shed 5 bases, J shed 3 bases, and the junction held 3 bases outside the gene matches. The CDR3: CASSPGTSDTGELFF. The CDR3 DNA reads as TGTGCCAGCAGTCCCGGGACTAGCGACACCGGGGAGCTGTTTTTT.